The following is a T cell receptor (beta chain) sequence with its context. Here immunoSEQ multiplex PCR was the method, and the copy in TCRdb shows in-frame clones only, minus some. The sample includes just under 250,000 clones, about 89% of them seen just once. CDR1 is SQVTM and CDR2 is ANQGSEA in the germline V gene. The CDR3 consists of 13 residues. V was trimmed by 4 bases and J by 4 bases, leaving 11 bases between them. This sample was included in a study of blood T cell repertoires in COVID-19. This sequence originates from a woman aged 25 to 39 who had recovered from COVID-19. This chain connects TRBV29-1 to TRBJ1-5, with D tentatively TRBD1 (6 bases). Sequenced: PBMCs or T cells enriched from blood (not recorded which). CDR3 nucleotides: TGCAGCGTTGGGGACAACCGGAATCAGCCCCAGCATTTT. Its translation is CSVGDNRNQPQHF. Combining the CDR3 with reference TRBV29-1 and TRBJ1-5 gives the whole variable domain SAVISQKPSRDICQRGTSLTIQCQVDSQVTMMFWYRQQPGQSLTLIATANQGSEATYESGFVIDKFPISRPNLTFSTLTVSNMSPEDSSIYLCSVGDNRNQPQHFGDGTRLSIL.